This T cell receptor (beta chain) was obtained from a study of response to subunit inactivated influenza vaccine. Germline CDR1 reads LNHNV; CDR2 reads YYDKDF (reference sequence). The V segment lost 2 bases and the J segment 11 bases; nucleotides outside the gene matches: 11. The CDR3 has 15 amino acids. One entry per CDR3 protein, called by TCRdb with MiXCR from the RT-PCR reads. Seen here are about 650,000 distinct CDR3 sequences, around 15% observed once, and the top ten hold 7.5% to 8%. Whole-study findings and limits: There was a suggestion from the authors that each seasonal influenza vaccination recruits few new T cells.

Only a few counts were recorded for this clonotype. Its antigen remains unknown. The specimen comprised PBMCs from blood, sampled approximately 15 days before vaccination. This chain links TRBV15 with TRBJ2-1; 8 bases align to TRBD2. This clonotype originated in a man between 45 and 60 years old who received an inactivated influenza vaccine. CDR3 sequence reads: CATSRSVTGGAQQFF. CDR3 in DNA: TGTGCCACCAGCAGATCCGTCACGGGAGGGGCCCAGCAGTTCTTC.